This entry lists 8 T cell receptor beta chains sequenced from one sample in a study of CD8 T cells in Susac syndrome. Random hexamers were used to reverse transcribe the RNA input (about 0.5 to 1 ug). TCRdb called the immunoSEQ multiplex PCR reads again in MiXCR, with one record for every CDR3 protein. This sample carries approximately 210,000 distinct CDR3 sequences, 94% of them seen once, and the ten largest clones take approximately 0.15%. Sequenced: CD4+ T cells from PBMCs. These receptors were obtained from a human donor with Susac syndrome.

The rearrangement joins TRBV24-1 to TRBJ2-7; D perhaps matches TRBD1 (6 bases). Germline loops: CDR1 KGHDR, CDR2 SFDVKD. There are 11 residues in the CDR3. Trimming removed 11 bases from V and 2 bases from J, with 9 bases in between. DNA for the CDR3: TGTGCCAAGGACAGCGCCTACGAGCAGTACTTC. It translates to CAKDSAYEQYF.

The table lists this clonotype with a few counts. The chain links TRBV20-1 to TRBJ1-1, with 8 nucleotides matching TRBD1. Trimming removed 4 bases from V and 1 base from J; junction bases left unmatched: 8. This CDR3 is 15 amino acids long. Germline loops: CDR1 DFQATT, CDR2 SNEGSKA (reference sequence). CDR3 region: CSATGQGGGNTEAFF. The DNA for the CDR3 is TGCAGTGCTACCGGACAGGGCGGGGGGAACACTGAAGCTTTCTTT.

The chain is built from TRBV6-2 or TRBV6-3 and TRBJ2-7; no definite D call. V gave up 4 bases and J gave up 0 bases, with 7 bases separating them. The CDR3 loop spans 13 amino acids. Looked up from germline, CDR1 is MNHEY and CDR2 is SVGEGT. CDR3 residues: CASSLMDSYEQYF. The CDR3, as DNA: TGTGCCAGCAGTTTGATGGACTCCTACGAGCAGTACTTC.

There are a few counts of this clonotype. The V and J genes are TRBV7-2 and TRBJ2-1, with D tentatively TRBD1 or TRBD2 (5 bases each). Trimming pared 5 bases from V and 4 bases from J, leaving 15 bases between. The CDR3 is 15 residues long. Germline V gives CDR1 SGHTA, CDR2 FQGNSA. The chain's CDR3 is CASSRRDRDYNEQFF. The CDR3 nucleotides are TGTGCCAGCAGCCGCCGGGACCGGGATTACAATGAGCAGTTCTTC.

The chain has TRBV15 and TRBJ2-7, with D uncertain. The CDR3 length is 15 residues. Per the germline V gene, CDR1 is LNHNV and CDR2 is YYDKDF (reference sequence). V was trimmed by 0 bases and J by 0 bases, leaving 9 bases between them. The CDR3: CATSRDQQSSYEQYF. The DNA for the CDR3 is TGTGCCACCAGCAGAGATCAACAGAGCTCCTACGAGCAGTACTTC.

The CDR3 is CASSVAPSTGAFF. Written as DNA, the CDR3 is TGTGCCAGCAGCGTAGCCCCTTCAACGGGAGCTTTCTTT. This rearrangement joins TRBV9 to TRBJ1-1, with D unclear. Germline loops: CDR1 SGDLS, CDR2 YYNGEE. This CDR3 contains 13 residues. Trimming shortened V by 0 bases and J by 10 bases, and 13 bases separated the two germline ends.

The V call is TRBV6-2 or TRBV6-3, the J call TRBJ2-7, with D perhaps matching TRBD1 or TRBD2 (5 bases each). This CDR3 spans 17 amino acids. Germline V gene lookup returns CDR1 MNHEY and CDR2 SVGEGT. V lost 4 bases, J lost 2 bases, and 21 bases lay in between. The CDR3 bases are TGTGCCAGCAGTTCGGTACTACATGGGGACGGCACCTACGAGCAGTACTTC. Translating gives CASSSVLHGDGTYEQYF.

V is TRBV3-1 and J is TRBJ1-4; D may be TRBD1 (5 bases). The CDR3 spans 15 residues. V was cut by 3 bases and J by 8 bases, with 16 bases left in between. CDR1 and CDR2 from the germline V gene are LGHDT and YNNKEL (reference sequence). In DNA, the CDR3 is TGTGCCAGCAGCCATTTAAACCAGGGAGGGGAAAAACTGTTTTTT. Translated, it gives CASSHLNQGGEKLFF.